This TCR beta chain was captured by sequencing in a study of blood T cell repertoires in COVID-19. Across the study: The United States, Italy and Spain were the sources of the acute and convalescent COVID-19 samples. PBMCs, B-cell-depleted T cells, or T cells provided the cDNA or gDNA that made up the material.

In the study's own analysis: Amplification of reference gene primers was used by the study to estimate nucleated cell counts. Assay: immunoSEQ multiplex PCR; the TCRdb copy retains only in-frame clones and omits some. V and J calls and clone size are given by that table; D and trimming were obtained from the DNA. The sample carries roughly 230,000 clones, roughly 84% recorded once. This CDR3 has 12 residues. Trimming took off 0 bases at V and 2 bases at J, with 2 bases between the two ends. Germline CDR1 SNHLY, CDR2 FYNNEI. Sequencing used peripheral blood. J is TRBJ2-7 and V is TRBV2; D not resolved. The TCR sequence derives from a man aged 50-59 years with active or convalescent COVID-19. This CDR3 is CASSEATYEQYF. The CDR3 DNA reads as TGTGCCAGCAGTGAAGCTACCTACGAGCAGTACTTC. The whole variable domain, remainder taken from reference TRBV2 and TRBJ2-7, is EPEVTQTPSHQVTQMGQEVILRCVPISNHLYFYWYRQILGQKVEFLVSFYNNEISEKSEIFDDQFSVERPDGSNFTLKIRSTKLEDSAMYFCASSEATYEQYFGPGTRLTVT.